The T cell receptor (beta chain) under discussion was sequenced for a study of Graves' ophthalmopathy and Graves' hyperthyroidism. Amplified material comprised TCR beta CDR3 regions derived from RNA transcripts. First-round RT-PCR used HTBI primers; second-round multiplex PCR followed. MiXCR was run by TCRdb on the multiplex PCR reads, yielding one entry per CDR3 protein. Seen here are hundreds of thousands of distinct CDR3 sequences, about 20% observed once, and the top ten hold about 6.6%. Hyperthyroidism patients were newly diagnosed, ill under 2 months, and aged 18 to 65 years. This clonotype was observed at least ten times. V trimming: 3 bases; J trimming: 2 bases; junction bases outside the gene matches: 15. CDR1 and CDR2 (germline): LGHDT, YNNKEL (reference sequence). This CDR3 has 20 residues.

The rearrangement links TRBV3-1 to TRBJ2-5; 13 bases fit TRBD2. The sequence came from a young woman with stable Graves' hyperthyroidism. Some clones in this sample may be carry-over from other donors' samples. Input material: peripheral blood. The CDR3 sequence: CASSQITFGTSGENQETQYF. The CDR3 nucleotides read TGTGCCAGCAGCCAGATAACGTTCGGGACTAGCGGGGAAAATCAAGAGACCCAGTACTTC.